This T cell receptor (beta chain) stems from a study of shared clonotypes between healthy human individuals. Subsets obtained from CD4+ cells comprised CD45RA+ naive and CD45RA-negative memory cells. The CDR3 has 12 residues. Trimming took off 0 bases at V and 4 bases at J, with 6 bases between the two ends. In germline, CDR1 is GTSNPN, CDR2 SVGIG (reference sequence). The assay was carried out at the deep level. Clones were sequenced by immunoSEQ multiplex PCR, and TCRdb holds only the in-frame ones, with some missing. The sample records some 1,400,000 clones, around 97% being singletons. The TCR originated in a young man in good health. The material sequenced was naive CD4+ T cells sorted from blood. Sample subset: CD45RA+ positively selected. This sequence joins TRBV30 and TRBJ1-1; D is uncertain. This CDR3 reads CAWSVGVTEAFF. The CDR3 DNA sequence: TGTGCCTGGAGTGTAGGAGTCACTGAAGCTTTCTTT.